This T cell receptor (beta chain) was found in a study of CD8 T cells in ankylosing spondylitis. This clonotype came up a few times. TCRdb analysed the 5' RACE reads with MiXCR anew, one entry per CDR3 protein. The sample consists of approximately 100,000 distinct CDR3 sequences, around 24% of them appearing once. The CDR3 loop spans 15 amino acids. Germline V gene data show CDR1 as PRHDT and CDR2 as FYEKMQ (reference sequence). Trimming shortened V by 5 bases and J by 1 base, and 15 bases separated the two germline ends. This chain connects TRBV13 to TRBJ2-7; TRBD1 might be the D (5 bases). The specimen was synovial fluid, either unsorted or a sorted T cell fraction (not recorded which). This sequence originates from a male donor with ankylosing spondylitis. For the CDR3, the DNA is TGTGCCAGCAGCGAAACAGGCCAAAGTTCCTACGAGCAGTACTTC. Amino acid sequence: CASSETGQSSYEQYF.